The T cell receptor beta chain described here comes from a study of blood T cell repertoires in COVID-19 (dated by TCRdb to 2018 to 2020). About the investigation overall: Samples covering the acute and convalescent phases of COVID-19 were provided by collaborators in the United States, Italy and Spain. Nearly every sample came with metadata listing a de-identified subject ID, COVID-19 status, age in years and sex. The prospective study material was composed of cDNA or gDNA derived from T cells, B-cell-depleted T cells, or PBMCs. Deeply sampled blood TCRbeta repertoires from subjects exposed to, actively infected with, or recovered from COVID-19 were included in the dataset. Where available, HLA class I and class II types were taken from metadata supplied by the sample provider and were not determined by assay-based typing. Samples came from the ongoing ImmuneRACE study (first 160 participants) plus 1,254 subjects from 6 global collaborators. The repertoires were made available in a free public database intended to serve as a resource for research on the immune response to SARS-CoV-2. Overall study results and their limits: Clinical and demographic metadata were provided uncurated, with the amount varying by source and participant.

The CDR3 has 17 amino acids, counting the end cysteine and phenylalanine. The only DNA kept is the CDR3, 51 bases in frame from the first base. TCRbeta CDR3 regions were amplified from genomic DNA by means of the immunoSEQ Assay, a bias-controlled multiplex PCR. On the study's bioinformatics: Within the assay, amplification of reference gene primers was used to estimate how many nucleated cells each sample contained. Sequence reads were collapsed and filtered to measure the absolute abundance of every unique TCRbeta CDR3 rearrangement. For each sample, productive Simpson clonality was calculated by taking the square root of Simpson's diversity index across productive rearrangements. TCRdb holds this immuneACCESS table with in-frame rearrangements only. Some clones are missing; in checked studies, unresolved V genes explain under half, and the rest has no known cause. D and trimming were read from the DNA, whereas the V and J calls and clone size are those reported in that table. For this sample the table gives over 200,000 clones, of which approximately 90% were detected only once. The top ten constitute approximately 0.77% of the sample.

As concerns this clone: Its antigen is still unknown. There are no base qualities to consult, and no much larger clone falls within one base.

One collaborating source in Seattle enrolled patients while the patients were actively infected and followed the patients over time throughout the course of disease. Collaborating institutions collected whole blood in K2EDTA tubes following their own protocols. For TCRbeta analysis, collaborators shipped samples as frozen whole blood, isolated PBMCs, or DNA extracted from either of those sample types. The chain couples TRBV21-1 to TRBJ2-3; the table's D call, TRBD2, has no DNA check behind it. TRBV21-1 is tagged as a pseudogene. Sample: peripheral blood. This TCR came from a man aged 55 to 70 with COVID-19, enrolled during active disease. The bases read TGTGCCAGCAAGCAAAGCAGGAAGAGCGGGAGGGTAGATACGCAGTATTTT. This yields the protein CASKQSRKSGRVDTQYF.